The 27 T cell receptor beta chains below all came from one sample that was sequenced in a study of blood T cell repertoires in COVID-19. TCRdb's table, derived via immunoSEQ multiplex PCR, lists solely in-frame clones and lacks some. This table holds over 400,000 clones, approximately 85% found once. Material: peripheral blood. These receptors were taken from a human donor in a cohort sampled during active COVID-19.

This clone was seen a handful of times. V is TRBV3-1 (or the pseudogene TRBV3-2) and J is TRBJ2-5, with D maybe TRBD1 (6 bases). The length of the CDR3 is 15 residues. Trimming left V 1 base short and J 5 bases short, with 14 bases between. Germline loops: CDR1 LGHDT, CDR2 YNNKEL (reference sequence). CDR3: CASSQGVTGRETQYF. In nucleotides, the CDR3 is TGTGCCAGCAGCCAAGGAGTCACAGGGCGGGAGACCCAGTACTTC.

The J gene is TRBJ1-5, the V gene TRBV24-1; D perhaps matches TRBD1 (5 bases). V was shortened by 5 bases and J by 3 bases, with 10 bases between the two germline ends. This CDR3 comprises 14 residues. Germline V gene data show CDR1 as KGHDR and CDR2 as SFDVKD. CDR3 region: CATSGTGDNQPQHF. In DNA form, the CDR3 reads TGTGCCACCAGTGGTACAGGCGACAATCAGCCCCAGCATTTT.

The chain couples TRBV6-2 or TRBV6-3 to TRBJ2-5; 13 nucleotides agree with TRBD2. From germline, CDR1 is MNHEY and CDR2 SVGEGT. Trimming cost V 3 bases and J 4 bases; bases outside gene matches: 5. The CDR3 is 16 amino acids. This CDR3 is CASSYAGLAGVETQYF. The CDR3 DNA is TGTGCCAGCAGTTATGCAGGACTAGCGGGAGTAGAGACCCAGTACTTC.

The chain couples TRBV18 to TRBJ2-7; 8 nucleotides match TRBD2. CDR3 length: 15 amino acids. The J segment lost 1 base and the V segment lost 0 bases, leaving 2 bases of the junction unmatched. Germline lookup yields CDR1 KGHSH and CDR2 LQKENI. CDR3 nucleotide sequence: TGTGCCAGCTCACCACCGTCGGGAGGGTCCTACGAGCAGTACTTC. It yields the protein CASSPPSGGSYEQYF.

This chain links TRBV9 with TRBJ1-1; D may be TRBD1 (6 bases). CDR3 length: 14 amino acids. Germline CDR1 SGDLS, CDR2 YYNGEE. The ends were cut back, 0 bases at V and 5 bases at J, with 11 bases in the middle. The CDR3 nucleotides are TGTGCCAGCAGCGTAGAAGGGGGACGGACTGAAGCTTTCTTT. Encoded protein: CASSVEGGRTEAFF.

The genes are TRBV11-2 and TRBJ2-5; D possibly corresponds to TRBD2 (5 bases). V was cut by 5 bases and J by 1 base, with 14 bases left in between. CDR1 and CDR2 (germline): SGHAT, FQNNGV. CDR3 size: 15 residues. This CDR3 is CASSQWSSGQETQYF. The CDR3 coding sequence is TGTGCCAGCAGCCAGTGGTCAAGCGGCCAAGAGACCCAGTACTTC. The full variable domain, with the rest looked up from reference TRBV11-2 and TRBJ2-5, is EAGVAQSPRYKIIEKRQSVAFWCNPISGHATLYWYQQILGQGPKLLIQFQNNGVVDDSQLPKDRFSAERLKGVDSTLKIQPAKLEDSAVYLCASSQWSSGQETQYFGPGTRLLVL.

CDR3 nucleotide sequence: TGCGCCAGCAGCCAAGAAGGAGGGACCGCTGAGCAGTTCTTC. It yields the protein CASSQEGGTAEQFF. V gene TRBV4-1 combines with J gene TRBJ2-1; TRBD2 might be the D (6 bases). The CDR3 length is 14 residues. V lost 0 bases and J lost 9, with 12 bases in between. Germline-derived CDR1 and CDR2 are MGHRA and YSYEKL.

This chain connects TRBV6-2 or TRBV6-3 to TRBJ1-5, with 7 bases that match TRBD1. Trimming removed 4 bases from V and 2 bases from J; junction bases left unmatched: 5. Germline V CDR1 and CDR2: MNHEY, SVGEGT. CDR3 length: 15 amino acids. CDR3 amino acids: CASSSIDRGNQPQHF. The DNA of the CDR3 is TGTGCCAGCAGTTCCATCGACAGGGGCAATCAGCCCCAGCATTTT.

The chain combines TRBV19 with TRBJ1-2, with a weak D call TRBD1 (6 bases). The CDR3 has 14 amino acids. Looked up from germline, CDR1 is LNHDA and CDR2 is SQIVND (reference sequence). With 7 bases removed from V and 4 bases from J, the gap between germline ends came to 16 bases. CDR3 sequence reads: CASTPDRASYGYTF. Here the CDR3 DNA reads TGTGCCAGTACCCCGGACAGAGCGTCCTATGGCTACACCTTC.

The V call is TRBV6-2 or TRBV6-3, the J call TRBJ1-4, with D tentatively TRBD1 (6 bases). The CDR3 totals 15 residues. CDR1 and CDR2 from the germline V gene are MNHEY and SVGEGT. The ends were cut back, 1 base at V and 3 bases at J, with 9 bases in the middle. CDR3 sequence (DNA): TGTGCCAGCAGTTACTACGGACAGTCTAATGAAAAACTGTTTTTT. This encodes CASSYYGQSNEKLFF.

The J gene is TRBJ1-6, the V gene TRBV5-8; the match to TRBD1 covers 9 bases. Germline CDR1 SGHTS, CDR2 YDEGEE. The CDR3 contains 15 residues. V shed 0 bases and J 6 bases; nucleotides not matched to a gene: 1. The CDR3 reads CASSLETGGNSPLHF. CDR3 DNA: TGTGCCAGCAGCTTGGAGACAGGGGGTAATTCACCCCTCCACTTT. The entire variable domain, with the rest obtained from reference TRBV5-8 and TRBJ1-6, is as follows: EAGVTQSPTHLIKTRGQQATLRCSPISGHTSVYWYQQALGLGLQFLLWYDEGEERNRGNFPPRFSGRQFPNYSSELNVNALELEDSALYLCASSLETGGNSPLHFGNGTRLTVT.

The rearrangement uses TRBV19 and TRBJ2-5, with 7 positions matching TRBD1. Germline loops: CDR1 LNHDA, CDR2 SQIVND (reference sequence). The CDR3 spans 18 residues. V trimming: 4 bases; J trimming: 1 base; junction bases outside the gene matches: 15. Here the CDR3 reads CASSTGTVIGDVQETQYF. CDR3 coding DNA: TGTGCCAGTAGTACAGGGACAGTTATAGGGGACGTCCAAGAGACCCAGTACTTC.

This clone has a handful of counts. The chain uses TRBV6-1 and TRBJ1-2; possible D gene TRBD1, 5 bases. Germline V CDR1 and CDR2: MNHNS, SASEGT. The CDR3 has 16 residues. The V gene lost 0 bases and the J gene lost 5 bases, with 16 bases spanning the gap. DNA of the CDR3: TGTGCCAGCAGTGAAGCGCTGGGGGGAGTTCATTATGGCTACACCTTC. Its protein product is CASSEALGGVHYGYTF.

The V call is TRBV3-1 (or the pseudogene TRBV3-2), the J call TRBJ2-7; TRBD1 matches at 7 bases. Germline-derived CDR1 and CDR2 are LGHDT and YNNKEL (reference sequence). V dropped 2 bases and J dropped 2; count of bases not matched to a gene: 3. CDR3 size: 14 residues. The CDR3 loop is CASSQPGQAYEQYF. The CDR3, as DNA: TGTGCCAGCAGCCAACCCGGACAGGCCTACGAGCAGTACTTC.

The chain uses TRBV20-1 and TRBJ1-4, with D hard to call. The CDR3 consists of 11 residues. V lost 3 bases, J lost 7 bases, and 6 bases lay in between. The germline CDR1 and CDR2 sequences are DFQATT and SNEGSKA (reference sequence). The CDR3 region is CSASMAEKLFF. CDR3 nucleotide sequence: TGCAGTGCTAGTATGGCTGAAAAACTGTTTTTT.

The gene calls are TRBV6-5 and TRBJ1-2; 10 positions match TRBD1. V gave up 2 bases and J gave up 8 bases; unmatched junction bases: 8. This CDR3 is built from 15 residues. CDR1 is MNHEY and CDR2 is SVGAGI in the germline V gene. The CDR3 sequence is CASSYGTGEEWGYTF. In DNA, the CDR3 is TGTGCCAGCAGTTACGGGACAGGGGAGGAGTGGGGCTACACCTTC.

The chain joins TRBV6-5 to TRBJ2-7; D might be TRBD2 (6 bases). In germline, CDR1 is MNHEY, CDR2 SVGAGI. The CDR3 length is 14 residues. Trimming stripped 0 bases from V and 5 bases from J, with 11 bases between. DNA of the CDR3: TGTGCCAGCAGTTACTCGGGGGGATTCGACGAGCAGTACTTC. Translated, it gives CASSYSGGFDEQYF.

This clone has only one observation. The rearrangement uses TRBV7-2 and TRBJ2-3; no firm D call. Germline CDR1 is SGHTA and CDR2 is FQGNSA. This CDR3 is built from 14 residues. The V gene lost 0 bases and the J gene lost 4 bases, with 8 bases spanning the gap. CDR3: CASSLAIRADTQYF. The CDR3 coding sequence is TGTGCCAGCAGCTTAGCTATTCGGGCAGATACGCAGTATTTT.

The CDR3 nucleotides are TGCGCCAGCAGCCCACGGGGTGAGAATGAAAAACTGTTTTTT. It yields the protein CASSPRGENEKLFF. The V and J genes are TRBV5-1 and TRBJ1-4, with no clear D. Germline lookup yields CDR1 SGHRS and CDR2 YFSETQ. V gave up 4 bases and J gave up 5 bases, with 12 bases separating them. The CDR3 contains 14 residues.

The V and J genes are TRBV19 and TRBJ2-1; TRBD1 agrees at 9 bases. The trim removed 5 bases at V and 3 bases at J, leaving 5 bases unmatched. The CDR3 totals 15 residues. Per germline, CDR1 LNHDA and CDR2 SQIVND (reference sequence). The CDR3 coding sequence is TGTGCCAGTAGTGCGGGACAGGGAAACTACAATGAGCAGTTCTTC. Protein sequence: CASSAGQGNYNEQFF.

Written as DNA, the CDR3 is TGTGCCATCAGTGGACTGATGGCGGATTCCGTCCGGGAGCTGTTTTTT. Protein product: CAISGLMADSVRELFF. The chain combines TRBV10-3 with TRBJ2-2, with D unclear. Germline V gene sequence: CDR1 ENHRY, CDR2 SYGVKD. The CDR3 is made up of 16 amino acids. V shed 4 bases and J shed 9 bases, with 21 bases lying between them.

The chain combines TRBV19 with TRBJ1-3; 9 bases line up with TRBD1. Per germline, CDR1 LNHDA and CDR2 SQIVND (reference sequence). CDR3 length: 17 residues. The V and J ends lost 5 bases and 0 bases, in that order; junction bases with no gene match: 8. The CDR3 loop reads CASSLLQGAFSGNTIYF. CDR3 coding DNA: TGTGCCAGTAGTTTATTACAGGGGGCCTTCTCTGGAAACACCATATATTTT.

This chain connects TRBV30 to TRBJ2-1; D perhaps matches TRBD2 (5 bases). There are 13 residues in the CDR3. V lost 3 bases and J lost 9, with 15 bases in between. In germline, CDR1 is GTSNPN, CDR2 SVGIG (reference sequence). The CDR3 DNA reads TGTGCCTGGAGGCAAGCGGAGGCCGCTGAGCAGTTCTTC. Translation: CAWRQAEAAEQFF.

The V call is TRBV27, the J call TRBJ2-5; 9 bases fit TRBD1. CDR1 and CDR2 from the germline V gene are MNHEY and SMNVEV (reference sequence). J was trimmed by 3 bases and V by 6 bases; bases with no gene match: 5. The CDR3 extends over 14 amino acids. CDR3 sequence reads: CASRPWTGEETQYF. CDR3 sequence (DNA): TGTGCCAGCAGACCCTGGACAGGGGAAGAGACCCAGTACTTC.

This clone occurred a few times. This chain connects TRBV4-3 to TRBJ1-1; 9 bases agree with TRBD1. Unmatched junction bases numbered 4, after V lost 0 bases and J lost 8 bases. Germline assignment: CDR1 LGHNA and CDR2 YSLEER. The CDR3 covers 14 residues. The CDR3 here is CASSQDPGQGEAFF. In nucleotides, the CDR3 is TGCGCCAGCAGCCAAGACCCGGGACAGGGCGAAGCTTTCTTT.

V and J are TRBV30 and TRBJ2-3; D perhaps matches TRBD1 (6 bases). This CDR3 region has 16 residues. V lost 0 bases and J 1 base, leaving 14 bases between the germline ends. Germline loops: CDR1 GTSNPN, CDR2 SVGIG (reference sequence). CDR3 in DNA: TGTGCCTGGAGTGTAGGACAGAGTTTAGGCACAGATACGCAGTATTTT. Translating it yields CAWSVGQSLGTDTQYF.

The chain couples TRBV6-2 or TRBV6-3 to TRBJ2-1; 9 bases line up with TRBD2. J lost 8 bases, V lost 3 bases, and 11 bases had no gene match. The germline gives CDR1 MNHEY, CDR2 SVGEGT. This CDR3 is 16 amino acids long. Written as DNA, the CDR3 is TGTGCCAGCAGTTATCCGGGACTAGCTCTGCTAGATGAGCAGTTCTTC. This encodes CASSYPGLALLDEQFF.